This T cell receptor (beta chain) was profiled in a study of T-cell memory formation after mild COVID-19. Across the study: Largely, TCR clusters stayed within a single donor. Points from the study as a whole: Clones which contracted sat mainly in CM and EM if CD4+, and in EMRA if CD8+.

Sample barcodes and UMIs were carried by the TCR alpha and TCR beta cDNA libraries that 5'RACE generated with constant-segment primers. One entry per CDR3 protein results from TCRdb running MiXCR on the 5' RACE reads. Of about 600,000 distinct CDR3 sequences detected, roughly 20% appear once; the ten largest clones hold about 8.4%. Germline CDR1 is MNHNY and CDR2 is SVGAGI (reference sequence). The CDR3 covers 18 residues. J lost 0 bases, V lost 0 bases, and 10 bases had no gene match. This clonotype has a handful of counts. Its target is not known. The TCR was taken from an adult woman who had mild COVID-19 (a few samples of this study predate the infection). Cell type and time point are not known. The gene calls are TRBV6-6 and TRBJ2-5; 7 nucleotides match TRBD1. Sequenced sample: PBMCs or a T cell subset sorted from them (not recorded which). CDR3 coding DNA: TGTGCCAGCAGTTACTCATGGACAGGCTACTCAAACCAAGAGACCCAGTACTTC. It translates to CASSYSWTGYSNQETQYF.